Below are 23 T cell receptor beta chains sequenced from a single sample in a study of cytomegalovirus exposure and HLA in healthy donors. Using immunoSEQ multiplex PCR, the repertoire was profiled, and TCRdb retains in-frame clones only, with some absent. The data contain some 79,000 clones, 94% of them singletons. The sequencing sample was made of PBMCs. The source is a woman aged 18-29 years in good health and CMV-seropositive.

The chain couples TRBV6-5 to TRBJ1-4; D remains unclear. The CDR3 sequence is 14 residues long. V was clipped by 0 bases and J by 8 bases, with 10 bases between them. CDR1 is MNHEY, CDR2 SVGAGI, per germline. This chain's CDR3 is CASSYSGGGEKLFF. The CDR3, as DNA: TGTGCCAGCAGTTACTCCGGAGGAGGGGAAAAACTGTTTTTT.

V usage is TRBV7-6 and J usage is TRBJ2-3; weak D call: TRBD2 (5 bases). V was pared by 8 bases and J by 2 bases, with 23 bases between. Germline lookup yields CDR1 SGHVS and CDR2 FNYEAQ. This CDR3 has 17 amino acids. The CDR3: CASPKVRRADYTDTQYF. For the CDR3, the DNA is TGTGCCAGCCCTAAGGTTCGACGGGCAGACTACACAGATACGCAGTATTTT. Filled out from reference TRBV7-6 and TRBJ2-3, the complete variable domain reads GAGVSQSPRYKVTKRGQDVALRCDPISGHVSLYWYRQALGQGPEFLTYFNYEAQQDKSGLPNDRFSAERPEGSISTLTIQRTEQRDSAMYRCASPKVRRADYTDTQYFGPGTRLTVL.

This clone was observed a few times. The V and J genes are TRBV18 and TRBJ1-2; 9 bases fit TRBD1. CDR1 and CDR2 from the germline V gene are KGHSH and LQKENI. Trimming cost V 3 bases and J 7 bases; bases outside gene matches: 12. The CDR3 consists of 16 residues. CDR3 loop: CASSPPLGTGSVGYTF. CDR3 sequence (DNA): TGTGCCAGCTCACCCCCCTTGGGGACAGGGAGTGTTGGCTACACCTTC.

This clone was seen only a few times. The rearrangement links TRBV6-6 to TRBJ2-7; possibly TRBD1 for D (5 bases). Germline CDR1 MNHNY, CDR2 SVGAGI (reference sequence). Trimming cost V 0 bases and J 2 bases, with 11 bases left between them. This CDR3 spans 15 amino acids. The CDR3 DNA follows: TGTGCCAGCAGTTACTCGTCAGACAGAGCCTACGAGCAGTACTTC. It specifies CASSYSSDRAYEQYF.

V and J are TRBV6-5 and TRBJ2-5, with 9 bases identical to TRBD1. This CDR3 has 15 amino acids. Germline V CDR1 and CDR2: MNHEY, SVGAGI. J lost 3 bases, V lost 6 bases, and 8 bases had no gene match. CDR3 nucleotide sequence: TGTGCCAGCAGCCGCACCGGGACAGGGAAAGAGACCCAGTACTTC. This codes for CASSRTGTGKETQYF.

The gene calls are TRBV7-9 and TRBJ1-6, with a possible D match to TRBD1 (6 bases). The ends were cut back, 1 base at V and 9 bases at J, with 13 bases in the middle. CDR3 size: 15 residues. Germline-derived CDR1 and CDR2 are SEHNR and FQNEAQ (reference sequence). The CDR3 region has the DNA TGTGCCAGCAGCTTAGATTCGGCAGGGGTTTCACCCCTCCACTTT. It specifies CASSLDSAGVSPLHF.

The chain links TRBV27 to TRBJ1-4, with 7 nucleotides matching TRBD1. CDR1 MNHEY and CDR2 SMNVEV come from the germline V gene (reference sequence). With 5 bases clipped from V and 8 bases from J, the junction kept 11 bases outside the gene matches. There are 15 residues in the CDR3. Here the CDR3 reads CASSTRQGAREKLFF. CDR3 sequence (DNA): TGTGCCAGCAGTACCCGACAGGGAGCACGAGAAAAACTGTTTTTT.

The chain is built from TRBV28 and TRBJ2-7; maybe TRBD1 (5 bases). Germline CDR1 MDHEN, CDR2 SYDVKM. V was trimmed by 3 bases and J by 3 bases, leaving 9 bases between them. The CDR3 extends over 13 amino acids. CDR3 sequence (DNA): TGTGCCAGCAGTTTTGGCAGGGTCTACGAGCAGTACTTC. The encoded protein is CASSFGRVYEQYF. Filled out from reference TRBV28 and TRBJ2-7, the complete variable domain reads DVKVTQSSRYLVKRTGEKVFLECVQDMDHENMFWYRQDPGLGLRLIYFSYDVKMKEKGDIPEGYSVSREKKERFSLILESASTNQTSMYLCASSFGRVYEQYFGPGTRLTVT.

The rearrangement uses TRBV28 and TRBJ2-7, with D perhaps matching TRBD2 (5 bases). This CDR3 is built from 15 residues. V lost 3 bases and J lost 2, with 14 bases in between. Per the germline V gene, CDR1 is MDHEN and CDR2 is SYDVKM. DNA for the CDR3: TGTGCCAGCAGTTTCCCGGGGATAGTCCCCTACGAGCAGTACTTC. Protein sequence: CASSFPGIVPYEQYF.

This chain uses TRBV5-1 with TRBJ2-7; D is unresolved. Germline V CDR1 and CDR2: SGHRS, YFSETQ. This CDR3 is 13 amino acids long. V lost 0 bases and J lost 1, with 5 bases in between. The CDR3 region has the DNA TGCGCCAGCAGCTTGGACAAGTCCTACGAGCAGTACTTC. Translation gives CASSLDKSYEQYF.

The chain carries TRBV29-1 and TRBJ2-1, with D perhaps TRBD1 (6 bases). V lost 0 bases, J lost 7 bases, and 13 bases lay in between. The CDR3 consists of 14 residues. The germline CDR1 and CDR2 sequences are SQVTM and ANQGSEA. The CDR3 here is CSVEEGARLNEQFF. CDR3 nucleotides: TGCAGCGTTGAAGAGGGGGCGCGATTGAATGAGCAGTTCTTC.

V and J are TRBV4-3 and TRBJ2-3; a weak D match, TRBD1 (5 bases). V lost 1 base, J lost 1 base, and 12 bases lay in between. The length of the CDR3 is 16 residues. The germline gives CDR1 LGHNA, CDR2 YSLEER. The CDR3 region has the DNA TGCGCCAGCAGCCAAGGGCAGGGTGAGGGCACAGATACGCAGTATTTT. As protein: CASSQGQGEGTDTQYF.

The V gene is TRBV6-1, the J gene TRBJ2-2; D may be TRBD1 (6 bases). Germline V gene sequence: CDR1 MNHNS, CDR2 SASEGT. Trimming removed 11 bases from V and 5 bases from J, with 21 bases in between. This CDR3 is 15 amino acids long. The CDR3 loop reads CAAKQPGVRTGELFF. Here the CDR3 DNA reads TGTGCCGCAAAGCAACCAGGGGTCCGAACCGGGGAGCTGTTTTTT.

The chain joins TRBV5-4 to TRBJ2-3; D might be TRBD2 (7 bases). Trimming removed 0 bases from V and 3 bases from J, with 11 bases in between. Germline V gene sequence: CDR1 SGHNT, CDR2 YYREEE (reference sequence). The CDR3 loop spans 15 amino acids. The CDR3 is CASSLARGATDTQYF. The CDR3 DNA reads TGTGCCAGCAGCTTGGCTCGGGGGGCGACAGATACGCAGTATTTT.

The chain uses TRBV25-1 and TRBJ2-5, with D perhaps matching TRBD1 (5 bases). V shed 3 bases and J shed 0 bases, with 5 bases lying between them. The CDR3 sequence is 13 residues long. The germline gives CDR1 MGHDK, CDR2 SYGVNS. The CDR3 loop reads CASSDRDQETQYF. CDR3 bases: TGTGCCAGCAGTGACAGGGACCAAGAGACCCAGTACTTC.

The V gene is TRBV2, the J gene TRBJ1-2, with D possibly matching TRBD1 (5 bases). The CDR3 contains 12 residues. Trimming pared 6 bases from V and 6 bases from J, leaving 11 bases between. CDR1 is SNHLY and CDR2 is FYNNEI in the germline V gene. The CDR3 DNA reads as TGTGCCAGCAGCTTAAAGGGGAATGGCTACACCTTC. Amino acids: CASSLKGNGYTF.

The J gene is TRBJ2-7, the V gene TRBV6-5; D unclear. The CDR3 is made up of 15 amino acids. Deletions cut 2 bases from V and 2 bases from J, with 13 bases between. Per the germline V gene, CDR1 is MNHEY and CDR2 is SVGAGI. The CDR3 region is CASSYGTRQTYEQYF. DNA of the CDR3: TGTGCCAGCAGTTACGGCACACGACAAACCTACGAGCAGTACTTC.

This sequence joins TRBV5-1 and TRBJ1-4, with 7 bases aligning to TRBD1. CDR1 SGHRS and CDR2 YFSETQ come from the germline V gene. The CDR3 totals 14 residues. J lost 8 bases, V lost 1 base, and 5 bases had no gene match. CDR3 bases: TGCGCCAGCAGCTTGAGAGGGGGCAACGAAAAACTGTTTTTT. Amino acids: CASSLRGGNEKLFF.

This rearrangement joins TRBV30 to TRBJ2-7; D call uncertain. V dropped 3 bases and J dropped 0 bases, with 6 bases sitting between them. Germline V CDR1 and CDR2: GTSNPN, SVGIG (reference sequence). The CDR3 extends over 12 amino acids. The DNA of the CDR3 is TGTGCCTGGAGCGCCGGCTCCTACGAGCAGTACTTC. Residues: CAWSAGSYEQYF.

The V gene is TRBV4-1, the J gene TRBJ2-7, with D possibly TRBD1 on 5 matching bases. Per the germline V gene, CDR1 is MGHRA and CDR2 is YSYEKL. The CDR3 is made up of 17 amino acids. Trimming cost V 0 bases and J 2 bases, with 17 bases left between them. The CDR3 sequence: CASSQDSGPLEPYEQYF. CDR3 in DNA: TGCGCCAGCAGCCAAGATTCAGGGCCGTTAGAACCCTACGAGCAGTACTTC.

The rearrangement links TRBV28 to TRBJ1-6; a possible D gene is TRBD1 (6 bases). The CDR3 is 17 amino acids. Trimming took 6 bases from V and 1 from J, leaving 16 bases between them. The germline CDR1 and CDR2 sequences are MDHEN and SYDVKM. CDR3 sequence (DNA): TGTGCCAGCAGCAGAGTAGGGGGGGCGTCCTATAATTCACCCCTCCACTTT. Its protein is CASSRVGGASYNSPLHF.

The chain uses TRBV11-2 and TRBJ2-7; 7 nucleotides align to TRBD1. The CDR3 sequence is 17 residues long. J gave up 4 bases and V 2 bases, and 14 bases lay outside the gene matches. Germline V gene sequence: CDR1 SGHAT, CDR2 FQNNGV. CDR3 sequence: CASSLPKWTGVAYEQYF. The CDR3 DNA reads TGTGCCAGCAGCTTACCAAAATGGACAGGCGTGGCTTACGAGCAGTACTTC.

CDR3 protein: CASSPGITPADTQYF. In DNA form, the CDR3 reads TGTGCCAGCAGCCCGGGGATCACGCCGGCCGATACGCAGTATTTT. The chain recombines TRBV5-4 with TRBJ2-3; perhaps TRBD2 as D (5 bases). Trimming took 4 bases from V and 6 from J, leaving 18 bases between them. Germline V gene sequence: CDR1 SGHNT, CDR2 YYREEE (reference sequence). CDR3 length: 15 residues.